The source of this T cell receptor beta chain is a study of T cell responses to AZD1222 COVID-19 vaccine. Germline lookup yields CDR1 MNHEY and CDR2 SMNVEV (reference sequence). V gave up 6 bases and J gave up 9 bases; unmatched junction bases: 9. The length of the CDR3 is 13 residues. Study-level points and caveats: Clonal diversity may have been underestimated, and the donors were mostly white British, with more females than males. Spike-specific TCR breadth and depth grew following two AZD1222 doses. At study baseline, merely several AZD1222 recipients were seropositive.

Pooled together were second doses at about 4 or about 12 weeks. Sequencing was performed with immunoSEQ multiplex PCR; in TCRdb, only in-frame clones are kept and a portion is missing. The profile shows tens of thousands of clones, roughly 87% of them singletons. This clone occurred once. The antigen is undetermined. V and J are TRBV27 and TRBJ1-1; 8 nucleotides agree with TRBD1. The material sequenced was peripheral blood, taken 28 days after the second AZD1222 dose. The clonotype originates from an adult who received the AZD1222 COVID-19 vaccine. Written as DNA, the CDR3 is TGTGCCAGCAGACCTCACGACAGGGGTCAAGCTTTCTTT. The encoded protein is CASRPHDRGQAFF.